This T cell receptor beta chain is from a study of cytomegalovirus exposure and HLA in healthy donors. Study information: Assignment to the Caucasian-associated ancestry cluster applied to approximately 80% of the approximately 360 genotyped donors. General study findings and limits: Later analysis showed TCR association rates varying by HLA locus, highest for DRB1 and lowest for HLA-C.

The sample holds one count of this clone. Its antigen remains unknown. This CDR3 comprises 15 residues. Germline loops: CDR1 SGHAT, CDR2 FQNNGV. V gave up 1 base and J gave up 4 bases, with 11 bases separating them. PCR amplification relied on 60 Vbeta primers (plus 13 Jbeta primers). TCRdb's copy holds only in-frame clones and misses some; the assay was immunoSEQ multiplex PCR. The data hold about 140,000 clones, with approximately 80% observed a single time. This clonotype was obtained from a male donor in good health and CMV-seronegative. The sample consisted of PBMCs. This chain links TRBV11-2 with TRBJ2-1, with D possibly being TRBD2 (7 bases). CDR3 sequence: CASSLVRGAYNEQFF. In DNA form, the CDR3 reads TGTGCCAGCAGCTTAGTCCGGGGGGCTTACAATGAGCAGTTCTTC. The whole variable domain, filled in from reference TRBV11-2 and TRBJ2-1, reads EAGVAQSPRYKIIEKRQSVAFWCNPISGHATLYWYQQILGQGPKLLIQFQNNGVVDDSQLPKDRFSAERLKGVDSTLKIQPAKLEDSAVYLCASSLVRGAYNEQFFGPGTRLTVL.